The 18 T cell receptor beta chains presented below share a single source sample, sequenced in a study of identical twins. TCRdb ran MiXCR on the 5' RACE reads and lists one entry per CDR3 protein. This sample has 450,000 or so distinct CDR3 sequences, with 14% found just once. The sample also formed part of further work on yellow fever vaccine responses in identical twins.

The sequenced material came from CD4+ T cells sorted from blood. The receptor source for this set is a woman aged 18-35 years in good health.

In its sample, this clonotype was seen a few times. The V and J genes are TRBV3-1 and TRBJ2-7, with 9 bases that match TRBD2. With 3 bases clipped from V and 3 bases from J, the junction kept 3 bases outside the gene matches. The CDR3 consists of 14 residues. CDR1 is LGHDT and CDR2 is YNNKEL in the germline V gene (reference sequence). The CDR3 DNA sequence: TGTGCCAGCAGCCATAGCGGGAGCGGCTACGAGCAGTACTTC. Translation: CASSHSGSGYEQYF.

The chain is built from TRBV20-1 and TRBJ2-2; 13 positions agree with TRBD2. This CDR3 is built from 16 residues. The germline V gene has CDR1 DFQATT and CDR2 SNEGSKA (reference sequence). V lost 5 bases and J lost 6; bases outside the gene matches: 9. The CDR3, as DNA: TGCAGTGCTGGCCTCGGACTAGCGGGAGTGGCCGGGGAGCTGTTTTTT. Its protein product is CSAGLGLAGVAGELFF.

The chain joins TRBV6-2 or TRBV6-3 to TRBJ2-7; D possibly corresponds to TRBD2 (5 bases). The CDR3 contains 13 residues. V was pared by 6 bases and J by 1 base, with 10 bases between. Germline V lookup: CDR1 MNHEY, CDR2 SVGEGT. The CDR3 protein is CASRLTGSYEQYF. CDR3 nucleotide sequence: TGTGCCAGCAGACTTACGGGATCCTACGAGCAGTACTTC.

In its sample, this clonotype was seen a few times. The chain uses TRBV6-6 and TRBJ2-3; D ambiguous. Trimming left V 7 bases short and J 11 bases short, with 19 bases between. Per germline, CDR1 MNHNY and CDR2 SVGAGI (reference sequence). CDR3 length: 13 amino acids. Written as DNA, the CDR3 is TGTGCCAGCACCCCCGACGGCCCCCAAAAGCAGTATTTT. Protein: CASTPDGPQKQYF.

The CDR3 loop is CASNWAGANVLTF. The DNA of the CDR3 is TGTGCCAGTAACTGGGCTGGGGCCAACGTCCTGACTTTC. The chain recombines TRBV19 with TRBJ2-6, with no clear D. The CDR3 has 13 residues. The germline V and J ends were trimmed by 7 bases and 2 bases, with 6 bases remaining between them. CDR1 LNHDA and CDR2 SQIVND come from the germline V gene (reference sequence).

V gene TRBV5-1 combines with J gene TRBJ2-2; D is possibly TRBD2 (5 bases). Germline CDR1 SGHRS, CDR2 YFSETQ. The germline V and J ends were trimmed by 3 bases and 2 bases, with 11 bases remaining between them. There are 15 residues in the CDR3. The CDR3 here is CASSSLGLNTGELFF. DNA of the CDR3: TGCGCCAGCAGCTCTTTAGGACTCAACACCGGGGAGCTGTTTTTT.

The genes are TRBV5-1 and TRBJ2-5, with unresolved D. Between the trimmed V and J ends, which lost 0 bases and 5 bases, there was a span of 14 bases. The CDR3 extends over 15 amino acids. CDR1 is SGHRS, CDR2 YFSETQ, per germline. CDR3 nucleotide sequence: TGCGCCAGCAGCTTGGACCTATCTAAGAGGGAGACCCAGTACTTC. Translation gives CASSLDLSKRETQYF.

A few counts support this clonotype. This rearrangement joins TRBV7-9 to TRBJ2-1, with a weak D call TRBD2 (5 bases). CDR3 size: 15 residues. Germline loops: CDR1 SEHNR, CDR2 FQNEAQ (reference sequence). V gave up 6 bases and J gave up 1 base, with 13 bases separating them. This CDR3 reads CASRGAVGSYNEQFF. The CDR3 DNA reads as TGTGCCAGCAGGGGAGCGGTAGGGTCCTACAATGAGCAGTTCTTC.

The chain has TRBV6-1 and TRBJ2-7; no clear D. The V end lost 5 bases, the J end lost 0 bases, and 8 bases lay between the germline ends. This CDR3 has 13 residues. From germline, CDR1 is MNHNS and CDR2 SASEGT. In DNA form, the CDR3 reads TGTGCCAGCAGTAGCTATGCCTCCTACGAGCAGTACTTC. As protein: CASSSYASYEQYF.

The chain combines TRBV2 with TRBJ2-7; possibly TRBD1 or TRBD2 for D (6 bases each). Looked up from germline, CDR1 is SNHLY and CDR2 is FYNNEI. The CDR3 is made up of 13 amino acids. V dropped 4 bases and J dropped 3 bases, with 10 bases sitting between them. The CDR3 sequence is CASSVEGGYEQYF. CDR3 DNA: TGTGCCAGCAGTGTGGAGGGGGGCTACGAGCAGTACTTC.

Notes on this clonotype: Because the CDR3 is missing its conserved closing phenylalanine or tryptophan, this is likely a read error. It is unclear where the CDR3 begins or ends on the DNA, so no DNA is shown, and the CDR3 is as TCRdb lists it. The gene calls are TRBV7-8 and TRBJ2-1; the D call of TRBD1 is as the table states it, not checked on the DNA. The length of the CDR3 is 8 amino acids, counting both ends. The germline gives CDR1 SGHVS, CDR2 FQNEAQ. CDR3 protein: CASSGQGS.

The genes are TRBV28 and TRBJ2-1, with D perhaps matching TRBD2 (6 bases). V lost 2 bases to trimming and J lost 0 bases, with 17 bases between them. Germline CDR1 is MDHEN and CDR2 is SYDVKM. This CDR3 is built from 18 residues. DNA of the CDR3: TGTGCCAGCAGTTTACCTCGTCGGGGAGGTCCCTCCTACAATGAGCAGTTCTTC. Protein sequence: CASSLPRRGGPSYNEQFF.

This clonotype showed up many times. This chain joins TRBV14 and TRBJ2-1; D gene unclear. Trimming stripped 3 bases from V and 0 bases from J, with 6 bases between. The CDR3 is 14 amino acids. The germline gives CDR1 SGHDN, CDR2 FVKESK. CDR3 nucleotide sequence: TGTGCCAGCAGCCAGGGCAGCTCCTACAATGAGCAGTTCTTC. This gives the protein CASSQGSSYNEQFF.

This clonotype was counted a few times. The chain links TRBV4-3 to TRBJ2-7; TRBD2 matches 7 bases. The CDR3 consists of 17 residues. With 4 bases clipped from V and 6 bases from J, the junction kept 18 bases outside the gene matches. The V gene's germline CDR1 is LGHNA and CDR2 YSLEER. For the CDR3, the DNA is TGCGCCAGCAGCCTTATACTAGGGGCGGGAGCTATTGGCGAGCAGTACTTC. Protein product: CASSLILGAGAIGEQYF.

The V call is TRBV15, the J call TRBJ2-1; 11 nucleotides line up with TRBD1. Unmatched junction bases numbered 6, after V lost 0 bases and J lost 8 bases. The V gene's germline CDR1 is LNHNV and CDR2 YYDKDF (reference sequence). CDR3 length equals 16 residues. CDR3 amino acids: CATSRELGQGAHEQFF. In DNA form, the CDR3 reads TGTGCCACCAGCAGAGAGCTTGGACAGGGGGCCCATGAGCAGTTCTTC.

The chain links TRBV10-3 to TRBJ2-2, with a possible D match to TRBD2 (5 bases). V lost 9 bases and J lost 0, with 14 bases in between. The CDR3 length is 15 residues. The V gene's germline CDR1 is ENHRY and CDR2 SYGVKD. In nucleotides, the CDR3 is TGTGCCATGACCCCTGAGGGCTCGAACACCGGGGAGCTGTTTTTT. It yields the protein CAMTPEGSNTGELFF.

This clonotype was picked up a small number of times. This chain links TRBV18 with TRBJ2-1, with 15 bases aligning to TRBD2. V shed 6 bases, J shed 5 bases, and the junction held 11 bases outside the gene matches. Germline V gene data show CDR1 as KGHSH and CDR2 as LQKENI. The CDR3 consists of 18 residues. CDR3 loop: CASSRGTSGGRDNNEQFF. DNA of the CDR3: TGTGCCAGCTCCCGGGGGACTAGCGGGGGGCGAGACAACAATGAGCAGTTCTTC.

This clonotype turned up a few times. This chain uses TRBV9 with TRBJ2-1, with TRBD2 matching 12 bases. Trimming at V came to 3 bases and at J to 1 base, leaving 11 bases not matched to a gene. There are 19 residues in the CDR3. Germline V CDR1 and CDR2: SGDLS, YYNGEE. The CDR3 nucleotides are TGTGCCAGCAGCGAAGACCCCCTAGCGGGGGGGCCGTCCTACAATGAGCAGTTCTTC. This encodes CASSEDPLAGGPSYNEQFF.